A single sample gave rise to the 26 T cell receptor beta chains below, sequenced in a study of blood T cell repertoires in COVID-19. Measured with immunoSEQ multiplex PCR; TCRdb has only the in-frame clones, and not every one. In the table there are a few hundred thousand clones, approximately 88% of which are singletons. Sequences were obtained from PBMCs or T cells enriched from blood (not recorded which). Receptors originate from a young woman who had recovered from COVID-19.

This sequence joins TRBV11-2 and TRBJ1-2; unclear D gene. The CDR3 is 14 residues long. V lost 5 bases and J lost 2, with 12 bases in between. Germline loops: CDR1 SGHAT, CDR2 FQNNGV. The CDR3 region is CASSTVRGNYGYTF. The CDR3 nucleotides are TGTGCCAGCAGCACTGTCCGGGGAAACTATGGCTACACCTTC.

On this clone itself: Other DNA sequences in this sample translate to the same CDR3. V is TRBV2 and J is TRBJ2-5; 8 bases fit TRBD1. This CDR3 region has 15 residues. Germline V gives CDR1 SNHLY, CDR2 FYNNEI. Trimming took 4 bases from V and 3 from J; bases not matched to a gene: 7. This CDR3 reads CASSGLTGAEETQYF. For the CDR3, the DNA is TGTGCCAGCAGTGGGTTGACAGGGGCAGAAGAGACCCAGTACTTC.

The V call is TRBV18, the J call TRBJ1-5; weak D call: TRBD1 (6 bases). V was pared by 2 bases and J by 4 bases, with 9 bases between. Germline V gene lookup returns CDR1 KGHSH and CDR2 LQKENI. The CDR3 has 14 amino acids. The CDR3 nucleotides are TGTGCCAGCTCACCAGCCGGGACAAATCAGCCCCAGCATTTT. It yields the protein CASSPAGTNQPQHF.

The sample holds many counts of this clone. The chain couples TRBV2 to TRBJ1-1, with TRBD1 matching 8 bases. V lost 6 bases to trimming and J lost 5 bases; unmatched junction nucleotides: 2. The CDR3 has 12 amino acids. Per germline, CDR1 SNHLY and CDR2 FYNNEI. The CDR3 nucleotides are TGTGCCAGCAGGGACAGGGCTACTGAAGCTTTCTTT. This codes for CASRDRATEAFF.

This clone was detected a few times. The CDR3 reads CASSLDPSGYEQYF. Here the CDR3 DNA reads TGTGCCAGCAGCTTGGATCCTAGCGGATACGAGCAGTACTTC. The chain is built from TRBV5-4 and TRBJ2-7, with 7 bases fitting TRBD2. CDR3 length: 14 amino acids. The V segment lost 0 bases and the J segment 4 bases; nucleotides outside the gene matches: 4. Germline V lookup: CDR1 SGHNT, CDR2 YYREEE (reference sequence).

The table lists this clone with a few counts. The chain combines TRBV5-8 with TRBJ2-7; tentative D call: TRBD1 (6 bases). Trimming left V 4 bases short and J 7 bases short, with 24 bases between. This CDR3 has 16 residues. Looked up from germline, CDR1 is SGHTS and CDR2 is YDEGEE. CDR3 sequence (DNA): TGTGCCAGCAGCCAGAGACAGGAGAGGGGATATCGGGAGCAGTACTTC. It translates to CASSQRQERGYREQYF.

The chain links TRBV3-1 (or the pseudogene TRBV3-2) to TRBJ1-5; the D gene is possibly TRBD1 (5 bases). The CDR3 runs 15 residues. V lost 0 bases, J lost 9 bases, and 15 bases lay in between. The germline V gene encodes CDR1 LGHDT and CDR2 YNNKEL (reference sequence). CDR3 sequence: CASSQDSAGLRPQHF. CDR3 DNA sequence: TGTGCCAGCAGCCAAGATAGTGCAGGGTTGAGGCCCCAGCATTTT.

This clone was counted once. The chain recombines TRBV28 with TRBJ2-7; D is unclear. Germline lookup yields CDR1 MDHEN and CDR2 SYDVKM. V dropped 6 bases and J dropped 5 bases, with 17 bases sitting between them. The CDR3 loop spans 14 amino acids. The CDR3 DNA follows: TGTGCCAGCAGGCCCACTTGGGCTAACAACGAGCAGTACTTC. Its translation is CASRPTWANNEQYF.

V gene TRBV28 combines with J gene TRBJ1-2; D may be TRBD1 (6 bases). V lost 6 bases, J lost 6 bases, and 17 bases lay in between. The CDR3 is 14 residues long. Germline V gene data show CDR1 as MDHEN and CDR2 as SYDVKM. CDR3 loop: CASRISGGADGYTF. Here the CDR3 DNA reads TGTGCCAGCAGGATTTCGGGGGGCGCTGATGGCTACACCTTC.

This clone was counted only a few times. The V gene is TRBV27, the J gene TRBJ1-6; D remains unclear. In germline, CDR1 is MNHEY, CDR2 SMNVEV (reference sequence). The CDR3 has 15 residues. With 5 bases removed from V and 7 bases from J, the gap between germline ends came to 15 bases. The CDR3 loop is CASSLSRGGNSPLHF. The CDR3 bases are TGTGCCAGCAGTCTCAGCCGGGGTGGAAATTCACCCCTCCACTTT.

The chain couples TRBV3-1 (or the pseudogene TRBV3-2) to TRBJ2-2, with D possibly matching TRBD1 (5 bases). V lost 1 base and J lost 4, with 7 bases in between. This CDR3 comprises 14 residues. The germline CDR1 and CDR2 sequences are LGHDT and YNNKEL (reference sequence). In DNA, the CDR3 is TGTGCCAGCAGCCAAGTTAGGGGCACCGGGGAGCTGTTTTTT. This encodes CASSQVRGTGELFF.

The genes are TRBV20-1 and TRBJ2-7; D unresolved. The CDR3 is made up of 13 amino acids. V lost 3 bases and J 1 base, leaving 10 bases between the germline ends. CDR1 is DFQATT, CDR2 SNEGSKA, per germline (reference sequence). DNA for the CDR3: TGCAGTGCTAGTGCTAGATGGTCCTACGAGCAGTACTTC. It is translated as CSASARWSYEQYF.

This sequence joins TRBV24-1 and TRBJ2-6; 11 bases line up with TRBD1. Germline loops: CDR1 KGHDR, CDR2 SFDVKD. Trimming took 7 bases from V and 0 from J; bases not matched to a gene: 4. The CDR3 consists of 17 residues. CDR3 in DNA: TGTGCCACCAGCAGGGACAGGGGGTCCTCTGGGGCCAACGTCCTGACTTTC. Translating it yields CATSRDRGSSGANVLTF.

V and J are TRBV19 and TRBJ1-1; 10 bases map to TRBD1. V dropped 5 bases and J dropped 5; count of bases not matched to a gene: 8. CDR3 length equals 15 residues. Germline lookup yields CDR1 LNHDA and CDR2 SQIVND (reference sequence). The CDR3 bases are TGTGCCAGTAGTTTCGGGGACAGGGGAGGAACTGAAGCTTTCTTT. It specifies CASSFGDRGGTEAFF. The full variable domain, with the rest looked up from reference TRBV19 and TRBJ1-1, is DGGITQSPKYLFRKEGQNVTLSCEQNLNHDAMYWYRQDPGQGLRLIYYSQIVNDFQKGDIAEGYSVSREKKESFPLTVTSAQKNPTAFYLCASSFGDRGGTEAFFGQGTRLTVV.

The CDR3 region is CASSQEGRDEKLFF. The CDR3 DNA reads as TGCGCCAGCAGCCAAGAAGGCAGGGATGAAAAACTGTTTTTT. The chain links TRBV4-1 to TRBJ1-4; maybe TRBD1 (5 bases). This CDR3 spans 14 amino acids. The germline V gene encodes CDR1 MGHRA and CDR2 YSYEKL. V dropped 0 bases and J dropped 6 bases, with 8 bases sitting between them.

The V gene is TRBV19, the J gene TRBJ1-2, with 8 bases fitting TRBD1. J lost 5 bases, V lost 3 bases, and 2 bases had no gene match. The CDR3 length is 13 residues. CDR1 is LNHDA, CDR2 SQIVND, per germline (reference sequence). The CDR3 DNA reads TGTGCCAGTAGTATGGACAGGGAGTATGGCTACACCTTC. Encoded protein: CASSMDREYGYTF.

The chain has TRBV3-1 (or the pseudogene TRBV3-2) and TRBJ2-2; no clear D gene. The ends were cut back, 4 bases at V and 4 bases at J, with 10 bases in the middle. This CDR3 region has 14 residues. Germline CDR1 reads LGHDT; CDR2 reads YNNKEL (reference sequence). CDR3 sequence: CASSPPPGTGELFF. As DNA, the CDR3 is TGTGCCAGCAGCCCGCCGCCGGGCACCGGGGAGCTGTTTTTT.

The chain has TRBV29-1 and TRBJ1-2; D is ambiguous. The CDR3 has 12 amino acids. Trimming took off 4 bases at V and 0 bases at J, with 6 bases between the two ends. Germline V gene lookup returns CDR1 SQVTM and CDR2 ANQGSEA. The CDR3 region has the DNA TGCAGCGTTGTAACGGCTAACTATGGCTACACCTTC. Translating it yields CSVVTANYGYTF.

The J gene is TRBJ2-3, the V gene TRBV7-2; D might be TRBD1 (5 bases). The CDR3 is 15 residues long. Trimming took off 5 bases at V and 4 bases at J, with 16 bases between the two ends. The germline gives CDR1 SGHTA, CDR2 FQGNSA. The CDR3 spells CASSKDGSRADTQYF. In DNA, the CDR3 is TGTGCCAGCAGCAAAGACGGCTCCAGGGCAGATACGCAGTATTTT.

CDR3 residues: CASTDGLSETQYF. The CDR3 DNA is TGTGCCAGCACCGACGGGTTGTCGGAGACCCAGTACTTC. The gene calls are TRBV27 and TRBJ2-5; D unclear. V dropped 7 bases and J dropped 5 bases, with 14 bases sitting between them. The CDR3 totals 13 residues. In germline, CDR1 is MNHEY, CDR2 SMNVEV (reference sequence).

The rearrangement uses TRBV4-3 and TRBJ2-3, with TRBD2 matching over 8 bases. The CDR3 has 17 residues. CDR1 is LGHNA, CDR2 YSLEER, per germline. Unmatched junction bases numbered 7, after V lost 0 bases and J lost 2 bases. CDR3 loop: CASSQEGGTRLTDTQYF. CDR3 sequence (DNA): TGCGCCAGCAGCCAAGAAGGTGGGACTAGACTCACAGATACGCAGTATTTT.

This chain joins TRBV21-1 and TRBJ1-2. TRBV21-1 is marked as a pseudogene. The CDR3 is made up of 16 amino acids. CDR3: CASSKAGIFPLYGYTF. CDR3 bases: TGTGCCAGCAGCAAAGCCGGTATTTTTCCCCTCTATGGCTACACCTTC.

V usage is TRBV12-5 and J usage is TRBJ1-5; TRBD1 matches at 9 bases. Germline CDR1 LGHNT, CDR2 FRNRAP. The CDR3 extends over 18 amino acids. After removal of 1 base from V and 1 base from J, the junction contained 8 bases not matched to a gene. This CDR3 reads CASGLATGGVYSNQPQHF. The CDR3 DNA follows: TGTGCTAGTGGTTTGGCTACAGGGGGCGTTTACAGCAATCAGCCCCAGCATTTT. The full variable domain, completed using reference TRBV12-5 and TRBJ1-5, is DARVTQTPRHKVTEMGQEVTMRCQPILGHNTVFWYRQTMMQGLELLAYFRNRAPLDDSGMPKDRFSAEMPDATLATLKIQPSEPRDSAVYFCASGLATGGVYSNQPQHFGDGTRLSIL.

This chain connects TRBV7-2 to TRBJ2-7; the match to TRBD1 covers 7 bases. CDR1 and CDR2 from the germline V gene are SGHTA and FQGNSA. This CDR3 region has 14 residues. V was clipped by 4 bases and J by 2 bases; unmatched bases: 5. In DNA form, the CDR3 reads TGTGCCAGCAGCTCGAGTAGGGGGCCCTACGAGCAGTACTTC. It encodes CASSSSRGPYEQYF.

The chain recombines TRBV7-2 with TRBJ2-1; TRBD2 matches 7 bases. CDR3 length: 13 amino acids. Germline V CDR1 and CDR2: SGHTA, FQGNSA. V lost 1 base and J lost 10; bases outside the gene matches: 4. The CDR3 DNA reads as TGTGCCAGCAGCTTAGTTCTTAGCGGGGAGCAGTTCTTC. Its translation: CASSLVLSGEQFF. Combining the CDR3 with reference TRBV7-2 and TRBJ2-1 gives the whole variable domain GAGVSQSPSNKVTEKGKDVELRCDPISGHTALYWYRQSLGQGLEFLIYFQGNSAPDKSGLPSDRFSAERTGGSVSTLTIQRTQQEDSAVYLCASSLVLSGEQFFGPGTRLTVL.

The chain combines TRBV18 with TRBJ1-2; 8 bases agree with TRBD1. Germline assignment: CDR1 KGHSH and CDR2 LQKENI. V dropped 3 bases and J dropped 2; count of bases not matched to a gene: 11. This CDR3 comprises 17 residues. The CDR3 nucleotides are TGTGCCAGCTCACCTAGGACAGGGAATAGTGGGAACTATGGCTACACCTTC. Its protein is CASSPRTGNSGNYGYTF.